A single sample gave rise to the 5 T cell receptor beta chains below, sequenced in a study of blood T cell repertoires in COVID-19. Generated by immunoSEQ multiplex PCR, the TCRdb table keeps only in-frame clones and is missing some. The table records 180,000 or so clones, over 70% of them present only once. Sample: PBMCs or T cells enriched from blood (not recorded which). The receptor source for this set is a woman in her fifties or sixties in a cohort exposed to, infected with or recovered from COVID-19 (not recorded which).

J is TRBJ2-6 and V is TRBV3-1 (or the pseudogene TRBV3-2), with 10 bases matching TRBD1. The CDR3 sequence is 17 residues long. In germline, CDR1 is LGHDT, CDR2 YNNKEL (reference sequence). The V segment lost 1 base and the J segment 1 base; nucleotides outside the gene matches: 1. The CDR3 bases are TGTGCCAGCAGCCAAGGGACAGGGGGGTCTGGGGCCAACGTCCTGACTTTC. Residues: CASSQGTGGSGANVLTF.

Turning to this clone: At one end the junction does not follow the germline gene, possibly because of a read error. The chain is built from TRBV5-1 and TRBJ1-2; 8 bases align to TRBD1. Germline lookup yields CDR1 SGHRS and CDR2 YFSETQ. The CDR3 extends over 14 amino acids. The CDR3 region is CASSLGVTGEGYTF. CDR3 coding DNA: TGCGCCAGCAGTTTGGGGGTGACAGGGGAAGGCTACACCTTC.

The genes are TRBV6-5 and TRBJ1-5; D possibly corresponds to TRBD1 (6 bases). V was clipped by 8 bases and J by 6 bases, with 14 bases between them. This CDR3 has 13 amino acids. In germline, CDR1 is MNHEY, CDR2 SVGAGI. CDR3 amino acids: CASEQGIGQPQHF. Written as DNA, the CDR3 is TGTGCCAGCGAACAGGGAATAGGTCAGCCCCAGCATTTT.

This sequence joins TRBV4-1 and TRBJ2-5, with no clear D. Per germline, CDR1 MGHRA and CDR2 YSYEKL. This CDR3 is built from 14 residues. Trimming shortened V by 2 bases and J by 5 bases, and 12 bases separated the two germline ends. CDR3 loop: CASSQYSGGETQYF. CDR3 nucleotides: TGCGCCAGCAGCCAATACTCGGGTGGGGAGACCCAGTACTTC.

This clone was counted between two and nine times. The chain has TRBV7-6 and TRBJ2-1; D may be TRBD2 (6 bases). The CDR3 sequence is 17 residues long. The germline V gene has CDR1 SGHVS and CDR2 FNYEAQ. V lost 5 bases and J 3 bases, leaving 20 bases between the germline ends. The CDR3 DNA follows: TGTGCCAGCAGCCCACGTTACCGGGACTCAAACTACAATGAGCAGTTCTTC. Its translation is CASSPRYRDSNYNEQFF.